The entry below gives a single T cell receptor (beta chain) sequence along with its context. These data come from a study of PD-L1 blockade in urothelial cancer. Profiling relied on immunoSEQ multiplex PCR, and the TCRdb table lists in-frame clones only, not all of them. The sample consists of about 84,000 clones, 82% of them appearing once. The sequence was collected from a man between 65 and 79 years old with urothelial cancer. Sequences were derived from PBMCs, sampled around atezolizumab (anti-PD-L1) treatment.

CDR3 nucleotide sequence: TGTGCCAGCAGCCCGGACTCTAACTATGGCTACACCTTC. The encoded protein is CASSPDSNYGYTF. The V gene is TRBV6-5, the J gene TRBJ1-2; D is ambiguous. CDR1 and CDR2 (germline): MNHEY, SVGAGI. The CDR3 is 13 residues long. V was shortened by 6 bases and J by 0 bases, with 8 bases between the two germline ends.